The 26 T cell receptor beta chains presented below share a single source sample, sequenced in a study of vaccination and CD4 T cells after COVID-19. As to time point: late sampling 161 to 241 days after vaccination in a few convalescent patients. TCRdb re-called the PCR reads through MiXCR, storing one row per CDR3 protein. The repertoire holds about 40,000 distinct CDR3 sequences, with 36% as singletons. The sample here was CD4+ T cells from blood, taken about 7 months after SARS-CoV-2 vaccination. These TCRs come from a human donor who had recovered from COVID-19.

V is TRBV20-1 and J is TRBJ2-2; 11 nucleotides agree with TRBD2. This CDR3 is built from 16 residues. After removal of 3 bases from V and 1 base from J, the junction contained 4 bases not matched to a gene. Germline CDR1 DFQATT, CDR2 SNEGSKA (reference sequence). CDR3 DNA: TGCAGTGCTAGGGCGACTAGCGGGATGAACACCGGGGAGCTGTTTTTT. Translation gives CSARATSGMNTGELFF.

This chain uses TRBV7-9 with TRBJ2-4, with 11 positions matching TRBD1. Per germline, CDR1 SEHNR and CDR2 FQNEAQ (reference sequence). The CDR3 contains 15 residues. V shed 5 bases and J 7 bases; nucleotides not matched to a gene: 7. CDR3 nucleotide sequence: TGTGCCAGCAGCAGGGAGGGACAGGGGGAGAACATTCAGTACTTC. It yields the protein CASSREGQGENIQYF. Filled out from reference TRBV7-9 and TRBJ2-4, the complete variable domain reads DTGVSQNPRHKITKRGQNVTFRCDPISEHNRLYWYRQTLGQGPEFLTYFQNEAQLEKSRLLSDRFSAERPKGSFSTLEIQRTEQGDSAMYLCASSREGQGENIQYFGAGTRLSVL.

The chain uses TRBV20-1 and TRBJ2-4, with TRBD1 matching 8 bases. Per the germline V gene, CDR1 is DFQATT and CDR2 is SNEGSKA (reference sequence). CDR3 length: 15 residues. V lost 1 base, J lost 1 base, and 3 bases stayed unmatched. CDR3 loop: CSARGTGRAKNIQYF. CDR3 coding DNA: TGCAGTGCTAGAGGGACAGGGAGGGCCAAAAACATTCAGTACTTC.

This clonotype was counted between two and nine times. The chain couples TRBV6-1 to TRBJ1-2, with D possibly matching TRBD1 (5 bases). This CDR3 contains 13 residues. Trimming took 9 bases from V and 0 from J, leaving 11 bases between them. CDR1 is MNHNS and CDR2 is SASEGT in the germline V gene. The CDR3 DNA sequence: TGTGCCAGTTCACAGGAAACTAACTATGGCTACACCTTC. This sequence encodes CASSQETNYGYTF.

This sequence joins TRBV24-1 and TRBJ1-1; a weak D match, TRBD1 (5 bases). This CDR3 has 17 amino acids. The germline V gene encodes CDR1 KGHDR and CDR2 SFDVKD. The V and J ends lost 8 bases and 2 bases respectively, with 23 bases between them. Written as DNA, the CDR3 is TGTGCCACCATTCTCTTATCGGTACAGGACGTTAACACTGAAGCTTTCTTT. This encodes CATILLSVQDVNTEAFF.

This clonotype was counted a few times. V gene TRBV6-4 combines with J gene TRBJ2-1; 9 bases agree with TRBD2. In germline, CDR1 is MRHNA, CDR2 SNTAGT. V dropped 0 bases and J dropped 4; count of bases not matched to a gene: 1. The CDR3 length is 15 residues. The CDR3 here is CASSDSSGSYNEQFF. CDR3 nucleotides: TGTGCCAGCAGTGACTCTAGCGGGAGTTACAATGAGCAGTTCTTC.

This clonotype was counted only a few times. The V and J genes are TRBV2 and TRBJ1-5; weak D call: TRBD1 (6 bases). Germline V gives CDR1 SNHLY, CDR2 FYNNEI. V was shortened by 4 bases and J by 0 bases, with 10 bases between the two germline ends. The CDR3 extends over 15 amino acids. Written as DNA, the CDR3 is TGTGCCAGCAGTGTCGAGGGGGTTAGCAATCAGCCCCAGCATTTT. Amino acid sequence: CASSVEGVSNQPQHF.

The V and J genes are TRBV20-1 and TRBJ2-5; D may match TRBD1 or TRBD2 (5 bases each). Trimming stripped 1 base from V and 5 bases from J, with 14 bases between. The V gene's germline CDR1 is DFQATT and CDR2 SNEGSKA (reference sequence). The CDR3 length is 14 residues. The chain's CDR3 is CSARAGDELETQYF. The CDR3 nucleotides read TGCAGTGCTAGAGCCGGGGACGAGTTGGAGACCCAGTACTTC.

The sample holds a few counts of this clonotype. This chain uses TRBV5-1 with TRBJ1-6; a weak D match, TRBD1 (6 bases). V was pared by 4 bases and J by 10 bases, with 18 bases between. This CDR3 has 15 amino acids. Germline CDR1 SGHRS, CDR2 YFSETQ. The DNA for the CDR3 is TGCGCCAGCAGCCTCACGGGACAAGGGCGGTCACCCCTCCACTTT. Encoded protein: CASSLTGQGRSPLHF.

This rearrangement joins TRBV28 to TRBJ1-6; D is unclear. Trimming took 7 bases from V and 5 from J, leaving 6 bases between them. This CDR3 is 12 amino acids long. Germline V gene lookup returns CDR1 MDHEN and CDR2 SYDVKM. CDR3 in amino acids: CASTRNNSPLHF. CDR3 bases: TGTGCCAGCACCAGGAATAATTCACCCCTCCACTTT.

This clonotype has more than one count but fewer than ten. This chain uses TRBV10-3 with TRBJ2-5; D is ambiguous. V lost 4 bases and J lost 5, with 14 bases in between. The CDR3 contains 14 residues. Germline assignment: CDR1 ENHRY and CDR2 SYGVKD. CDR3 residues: CAISGRLEGETQYF. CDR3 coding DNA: TGTGCCATCAGTGGAAGGCTAGAAGGGGAGACCCAGTACTTC.

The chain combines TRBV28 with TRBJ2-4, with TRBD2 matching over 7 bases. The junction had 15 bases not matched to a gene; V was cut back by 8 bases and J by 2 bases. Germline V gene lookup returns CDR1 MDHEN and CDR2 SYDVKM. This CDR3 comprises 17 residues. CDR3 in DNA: TGTGCCAGCGCAGGGTCGGGGGGAGGCAAATCCAAAAACATTCAGTACTTC. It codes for CASAGSGGGKSKNIQYF.

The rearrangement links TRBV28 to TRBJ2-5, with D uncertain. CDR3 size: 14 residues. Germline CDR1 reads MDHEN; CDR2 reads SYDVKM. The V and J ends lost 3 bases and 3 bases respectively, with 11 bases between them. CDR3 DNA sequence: TGTGCCAGCAGTTTGACCGAAACCAAAGAGACCCAGTACTTC. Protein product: CASSLTETKETQYF.

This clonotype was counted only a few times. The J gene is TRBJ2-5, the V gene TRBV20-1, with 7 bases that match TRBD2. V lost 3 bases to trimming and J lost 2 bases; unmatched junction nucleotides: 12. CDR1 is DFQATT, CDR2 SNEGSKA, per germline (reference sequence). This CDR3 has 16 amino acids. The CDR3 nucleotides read TGCAGTGCTAGTTCTCTCCTTCCGGGAGGACAAGAGACCCAGTACTTC. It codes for CSASSLLPGGQETQYF.

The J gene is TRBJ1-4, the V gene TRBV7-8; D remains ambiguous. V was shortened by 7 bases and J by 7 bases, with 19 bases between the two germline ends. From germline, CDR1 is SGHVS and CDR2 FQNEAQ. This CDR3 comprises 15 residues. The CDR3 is CASTPVGREREKLFF. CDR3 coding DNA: TGTGCCAGCACCCCCGTTGGGAGGGAACGTGAAAAACTGTTTTTT.

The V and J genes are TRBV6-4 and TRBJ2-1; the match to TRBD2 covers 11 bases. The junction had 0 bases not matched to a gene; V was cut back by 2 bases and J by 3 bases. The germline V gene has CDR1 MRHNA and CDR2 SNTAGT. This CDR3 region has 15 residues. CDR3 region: CASSDTSGSYNEQFF. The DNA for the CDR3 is TGTGCCAGCAGTGACACTAGCGGGAGCTACAATGAGCAGTTCTTC.

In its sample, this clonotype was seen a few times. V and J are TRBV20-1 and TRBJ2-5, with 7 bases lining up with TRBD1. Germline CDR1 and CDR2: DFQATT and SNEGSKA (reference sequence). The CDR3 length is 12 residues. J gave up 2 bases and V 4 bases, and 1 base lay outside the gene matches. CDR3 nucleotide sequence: TGCAGTGCTAAGACAGGGCAAGAGACCCAGTACTTC. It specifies CSAKTGQETQYF.

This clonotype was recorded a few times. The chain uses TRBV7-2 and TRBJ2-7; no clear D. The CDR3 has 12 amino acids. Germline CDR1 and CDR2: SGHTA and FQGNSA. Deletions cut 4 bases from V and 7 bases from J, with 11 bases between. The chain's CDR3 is CASSSYYGEQYF. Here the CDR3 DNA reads TGTGCCAGCAGCTCCTATTACGGGGAGCAGTACTTC.

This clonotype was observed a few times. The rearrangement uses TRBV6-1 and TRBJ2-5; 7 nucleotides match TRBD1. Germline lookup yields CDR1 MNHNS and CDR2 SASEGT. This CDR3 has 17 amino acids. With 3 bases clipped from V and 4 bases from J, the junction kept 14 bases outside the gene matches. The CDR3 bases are TGTGCCAGCAGTGATTCTCCGACAGGGCCCCTCAGAGAGACCCAGTACTTC. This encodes CASSDSPTGPLRETQYF.

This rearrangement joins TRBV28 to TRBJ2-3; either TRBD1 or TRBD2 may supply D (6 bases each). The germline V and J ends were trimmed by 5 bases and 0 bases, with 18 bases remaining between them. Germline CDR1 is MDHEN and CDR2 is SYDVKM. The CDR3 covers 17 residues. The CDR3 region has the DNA TGTGCCAGCAGTCCCCTGATCCGGGGGCCCAGCACAGATACGCAGTATTTT. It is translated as CASSPLIRGPSTDTQYF. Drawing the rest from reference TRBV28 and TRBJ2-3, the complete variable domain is DVKVTQSSRYLVKRTGEKVFLECVQDMDHENMFWYRQDPGLGLRLIYFSYDVKMKEKGDIPEGYSVSREKKERFSLILESASTNQTSMYLCASSPLIRGPSTDTQYFGPGTRLTVL.

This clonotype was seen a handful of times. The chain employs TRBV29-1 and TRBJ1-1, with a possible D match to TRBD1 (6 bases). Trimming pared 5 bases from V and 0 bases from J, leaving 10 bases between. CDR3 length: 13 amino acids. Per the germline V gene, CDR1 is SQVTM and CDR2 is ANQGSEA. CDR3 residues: CSVTTGLNTEAFF. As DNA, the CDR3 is TGCAGCGTTACAACAGGGTTGAACACTGAAGCTTTCTTT.

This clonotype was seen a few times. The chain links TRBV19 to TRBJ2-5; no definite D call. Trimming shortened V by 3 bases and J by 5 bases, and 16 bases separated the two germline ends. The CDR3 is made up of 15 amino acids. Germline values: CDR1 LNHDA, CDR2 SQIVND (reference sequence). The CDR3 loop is CASSMSFSRWETQYF. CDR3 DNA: TGTGCCAGTAGTATGTCATTCTCTCGGTGGGAGACCCAGTACTTC.

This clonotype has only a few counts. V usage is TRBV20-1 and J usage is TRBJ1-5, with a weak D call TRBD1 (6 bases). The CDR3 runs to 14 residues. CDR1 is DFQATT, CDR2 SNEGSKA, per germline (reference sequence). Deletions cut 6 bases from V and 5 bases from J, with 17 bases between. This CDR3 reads CSAWGAGRYQPQHF. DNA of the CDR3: TGCAGTGCCTGGGGGGCCGGGAGGTATCAGCCCCAGCATTTT.

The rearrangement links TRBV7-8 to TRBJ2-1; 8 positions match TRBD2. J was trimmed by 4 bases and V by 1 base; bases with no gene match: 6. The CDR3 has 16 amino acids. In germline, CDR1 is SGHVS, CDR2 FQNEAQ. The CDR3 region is CASSLERVAGYNEQFF. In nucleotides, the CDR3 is TGTGCCAGCAGCTTAGAGCGGGTAGCGGGGTACAATGAGCAGTTCTTC.

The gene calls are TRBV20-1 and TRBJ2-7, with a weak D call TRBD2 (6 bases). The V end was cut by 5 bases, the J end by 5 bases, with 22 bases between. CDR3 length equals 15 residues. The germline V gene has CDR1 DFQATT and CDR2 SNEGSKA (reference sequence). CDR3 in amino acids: CSAPPPGSMFHEQYF. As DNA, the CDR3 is TGCAGTGCTCCACCCCCCGGGAGCATGTTCCACGAGCAGTACTTC.

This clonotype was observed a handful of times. CDR3 bases: TGCAGTGCTAGAACTAGCGGGAGGTTTCTGGAGACCCAGTACTTC. Residues: CSARTSGRFLETQYF. V usage is TRBV20-1 and J usage is TRBJ2-5, with 12 bases matching TRBD2. Per germline, CDR1 DFQATT and CDR2 SNEGSKA (reference sequence). V trimming: 2 bases; J trimming: 5 bases; junction bases outside the gene matches: 6. This CDR3 comprises 15 residues.